One and the same sample provided the 32 T cell receptor beta chains below, sequenced in a study of cytomegalovirus exposure and HLA in healthy donors. The PCR ran on 60 Vbeta and 13 Jbeta primers. Method: immunoSEQ multiplex PCR; TCRdb's copy keeps in-frame clones and lacks some. The table includes 250,000 to 350,000 clones, roughly 85% detected once. Material for sequencing was PBMCs. These receptors originate from a man aged 35-49 years in good health and CMV-seropositive.

This clone was counted a single time. This rearrangement joins TRBV2 to TRBJ2-7, with 10 bases lining up with TRBD2. Germline CDR1 and CDR2: SNHLY and FYNNEI. The CDR3 totals 15 residues. After removal of 1 base from V and 5 bases from J, the junction contained 5 bases not matched to a gene. The CDR3 loop reads CASSEEPSGSHEQYF. In DNA, the CDR3 is TGTGCCAGCAGTGAAGAGCCTAGCGGGAGCCACGAGCAGTACTTC.

The rearrangement uses TRBV28 and TRBJ2-3; D perhaps matches TRBD1 (5 bases). The CDR3 covers 12 residues. Trimming removed 10 bases at V and 4 bases at J, with 12 bases between. CDR1 MDHEN and CDR2 SYDVKM come from the germline V gene. The DNA for the CDR3 is TGTGCCATCCAGGGTCCCGCAGATACGCAGTATTTT. This gives the protein CAIQGPADTQYF.

This chain links TRBV2 with TRBJ2-1, with TRBD2 matching over 10 bases. Germline V gene sequence: CDR1 SNHLY, CDR2 FYNNEI. CDR3 length equals 13 residues. V lost 6 bases, J lost 6 bases, and 2 bases stayed unmatched. The CDR3 DNA sequence: TGTGCCAGCAGGGGACTAGCGATCAATGAGCAGTTCTTC. Its translation is CASRGLAINEQFF. Looking up the rest from reference TRBV2 and TRBJ2-1 gives the full variable domain: EPEVTQTPSHQVTQMGQEVILRCVPISNHLYFYWYRQILGQKVEFLVSFYNNEISEKSEIFDDQFSVERPDGSNFTLKIRSTKLEDSAMYFCASRGLAINEQFFGPGTRLTVL.

The chain is built from TRBV11-3 and TRBJ1-1; 7 nucleotides align to TRBD1. Germline V CDR1 and CDR2: SGHNT, YENEEA. The trim removed 5 bases at V and 11 bases at J, leaving 14 bases unmatched. The CDR3 length is 14 residues. The CDR3 loop is CASSVSHRGQRAFF. Here the CDR3 DNA reads TGTGCCAGCAGCGTTAGTCACAGGGGACAACGGGCTTTCTTT.

The chain couples TRBV28 to TRBJ2-5; the match to TRBD1 covers 12 bases. Germline-derived CDR1 and CDR2 are MDHEN and SYDVKM. The CDR3 spans 16 residues. Trimming at V came to 6 bases and at J to 1 base, leaving 6 bases not matched to a gene. For the CDR3, the DNA is TGTGCCAGCAGCCGGGCGGGACAGGGGGCCCAAGAGACCCAGTACTTC. Its protein is CASSRAGQGAQETQYF.

The V and J genes are TRBV27 and TRBJ1-1; 8 bases line up with TRBD1. Per the germline V gene, CDR1 is MNHEY and CDR2 is SMNVEV (reference sequence). The CDR3 covers 13 residues. The ends lost 5 bases at V and 7 bases at J; junction bases unmatched: 6. The CDR3 protein is CASSPRTGNEAFF. The DNA for the CDR3 is TGTGCCAGCAGTCCCCGGACAGGGAATGAAGCTTTCTTT.

The genes are TRBV7-6 and TRBJ2-3; 9 bases match TRBD1. V trimming: 8 bases; J trimming: 4 bases; junction bases outside the gene matches: 4. The CDR3 consists of 13 residues. The germline gives CDR1 SGHVS, CDR2 FNYEAQ. The CDR3 DNA follows: TGTGCCAGCGGGACAGGGACCGCAGATACGCAGTATTTT. Translating gives CASGTGTADTQYF. Looking up the rest from reference TRBV7-6 and TRBJ2-3 gives the full variable domain: GAGVSQSPRYKVTKRGQDVALRCDPISGHVSLYWYRQALGQGPEFLTYFNYEAQQDKSGLPNDRFSAERPEGSISTLTIQRTEQRDSAMYRCASGTGTADTQYFGPGTRLTVL.

The rearrangement uses TRBV6-5 and TRBJ2-7; 11 bases align to TRBD2. Germline trimming cut 6 bases from V and 6 bases from J; bases unmatched to any gene: 7. Germline loops: CDR1 MNHEY, CDR2 SVGAGI. The CDR3 has 14 amino acids. The CDR3 bases are TGTGCCAGCAGCTGGAATAGCGGGAGGGGCGAGCAGTACTTC. This codes for CASSWNSGRGEQYF.

This clone was recorded once. The chain couples TRBV5-4 to TRBJ1-1; D is perhaps TRBD1 (5 bases). The CDR3 length is 15 residues. V shed 3 bases and J shed 4 bases, with 16 bases lying between them. Germline CDR1 and CDR2: SGHNT and YYREEE (reference sequence). The CDR3 DNA sequence: TGTGCCAGCAGCTCCCAAACATCGGGGGGCACTGAAGCTTTCTTT. Translated: CASSSQTSGGTEAFF.

This chain links TRBV27 with TRBJ2-1; tentative D call: TRBD1 (6 bases). Germline values: CDR1 MNHEY, CDR2 SMNVEV (reference sequence). Trimming removed 6 bases from V and 3 bases from J, with 15 bases in between. The CDR3 spans 15 residues. The CDR3, as DNA: TGTGCCAGCAGCCAACCGGGACACCACTACAATGAGCAGTTCTTC. Translated, it gives CASSQPGHHYNEQFF.

The chain joins TRBV11-2 to TRBJ2-3; D is ambiguous. Trimming pared 2 bases from V and 4 bases from J, leaving 10 bases between. From germline, CDR1 is SGHAT and CDR2 FQNNGV. The CDR3 runs to 14 residues. The CDR3 here is CASSLSYGADTQYF. The DNA for the CDR3 is TGTGCCAGCAGCTTATCCTACGGAGCAGATACGCAGTATTTT.

The V and J genes are TRBV5-1 and TRBJ2-6; weak D call: TRBD1 (5 bases). This CDR3 has 14 amino acids. Germline CDR1 and CDR2: SGHRS and YFSETQ. V was trimmed by 2 bases and J by 6 bases, leaving 9 bases between them. In nucleotides, the CDR3 is TGCGCCAGCAGCTTAAGACAGTCGGCCAACGTCCTGACTTTC. Amino acids: CASSLRQSANVLTF.

This clone came up once. The rearrangement uses TRBV2 and TRBJ2-7, with 10 bases lining up with TRBD2. The germline V gene has CDR1 SNHLY and CDR2 FYNNEI. CDR3 length: 15 amino acids. Trimming removed 3 bases from V and 6 bases from J; junction bases left unmatched: 8. This CDR3 is CASSDGLAGVSEQYF. The CDR3 DNA is TGTGCCAGCAGTGATGGGCTAGCGGGAGTTTCCGAGCAGTACTTC.

The chain carries TRBV4-2 and TRBJ2-7; 9 nucleotides line up with TRBD1. This CDR3 region has 15 residues. V shed 2 bases and J 2 bases; nucleotides not matched to a gene: 4. The germline gives CDR1 LGHNA, CDR2 YNFKEQ. Here the CDR3 DNA reads TGTGCCAGCAGCCAATCGGGACAGGGTACCTACGAGCAGTACTTC. The encoded protein is CASSQSGQGTYEQYF.

With respect to this clone: The same CDR3 arises from other DNA sequences in this sample as well. The chain is built from TRBV10-3 and TRBJ2-7; 7 nucleotides align to TRBD1. CDR3 size: 14 residues. V lost 6 bases and J lost 2; bases outside the gene matches: 7. CDR1 and CDR2 from the germline V gene are ENHRY and SYGVKD. The CDR3 spells CAIRAGTATYEQYF. The DNA of the CDR3 is TGTGCCATCAGGGCCGGGACAGCTACCTACGAGCAGTACTTC.

The chain is built from TRBV27 and TRBJ1-5; perhaps TRBD1 as D (6 bases). With 0 bases removed from V and 5 bases from J, the gap between germline ends came to 11 bases. CDR1 and CDR2 (germline): MNHEY, SMNVEV (reference sequence). The CDR3 has 15 residues. The CDR3 region has the DNA TGTGCCAGCAGTTTATCACCATACAGGGATCAGCCCCAGCATTTT. Translating it yields CASSLSPYRDQPQHF.

This chain uses TRBV6-1 with TRBJ2-1; unclear D gene. This CDR3 has 12 amino acids. The germline V and J ends were trimmed by 4 bases and 3 bases, with 4 bases remaining between them. Germline values: CDR1 MNHNS, CDR2 SASEGT. DNA of the CDR3: TGTGCCAGCAGTGGTTACTACAATGAGCAGTTCTTC. Translation gives CASSGYYNEQFF.

This clone has just one count. The V call is TRBV6-5, the J call TRBJ1-5; D gene uncertain. Germline assignment: CDR1 MNHEY and CDR2 SVGAGI. V lost 6 bases, J lost 0 bases, and 9 bases lay in between. CDR3 length equals 14 residues. As DNA, the CDR3 is TGTGCCAGCAGCCCCTATAGTAGCAATCAGCCCCAGCATTTT. It codes for CASSPYSSNQPQHF.

This clone occurred a few times. The rearrangement uses TRBV7-2 and TRBJ1-1, with D perhaps TRBD1 (5 bases). V gave up 2 bases and J gave up 7 bases, with 8 bases separating them. This CDR3 spans 12 amino acids. Germline-derived CDR1 and CDR2 are SGHTA and FQGNSA. CDR3 DNA: TGTGCCAGCAGCTTAATGGGGCTTGAAGCTTTCTTT. Its translation: CASSLMGLEAFF.

The gene calls are TRBV29-1 and TRBJ2-7; D remains ambiguous. V lost 1 base, J lost 2 bases, and 18 bases lay in between. CDR3 length: 16 residues. CDR1 and CDR2 from the germline V gene are SQVTM and ANQGSEA. The CDR3 reads CSVEVAGRTIPYEQYF. DNA for the CDR3: TGCAGCGTTGAAGTGGCTGGCCGCACCATCCCCTACGAGCAGTACTTC.

This clone was seen only a few times. The V call is TRBV5-4, the J call TRBJ2-7; no clear D. CDR3 length: 14 amino acids. Germline V gene sequence: CDR1 SGHNT, CDR2 YYREEE (reference sequence). The V and J ends lost 4 bases and 2 bases respectively, with 13 bases between them. CDR3 amino acids: CASSPAQVTYEQYF. The CDR3 nucleotides read TGTGCCAGCAGCCCAGCCCAGGTAACCTACGAGCAGTACTTC.

At least ten counts were recorded for this clone. This specimen includes other DNA sequences encoding the same CDR3. The chain links TRBV6-5 to TRBJ2-2, with 8 positions matching TRBD1. Germline CDR1 and CDR2: MNHEY and SVGAGI. V lost 4 bases to trimming and J lost 2 bases; unmatched junction nucleotides: 6. This CDR3 has 16 amino acids. CDR3 sequence (DNA): TGTGCCAGCAGTTTCTCCGGGACAGGAAACACCGGGGAGCTGTTTTTT. Amino acid sequence: CASSFSGTGNTGELFF.

CDR3: CASSLSGGPVVQYF. As DNA, the CDR3 is TGTGCCAGCAGCCTTTCAGGGGGCCCCGTTGTGCAGTACTTC. The V gene is TRBV4-2, the J gene TRBJ2-7; 8 nucleotides agree with TRBD1. Germline CDR1 reads LGHNA; CDR2 reads YNFKEQ. CDR3 length: 14 residues. With 4 bases clipped from V and 9 bases from J, the junction kept 11 bases outside the gene matches.

Note on this clone: Sequence at one end of the junction differs from germline and may be a read error. This rearrangement joins TRBV7-7 to TRBJ2-1; 10 bases fit TRBD1. The CDR3 has 13 amino acids. The V gene's germline CDR1 is SSHAT and CDR2 FNYEAQ (reference sequence). CDR3 DNA sequence: TGTGCTAGCAGCCGGGACAGGGGTAATGAGCAGTTCTTC. The encoded protein is CASSRDRGNEQFF.

Note on this clone: Other DNA sequences in the same sample also yield this CDR3. The chain is built from TRBV7-2 and TRBJ2-5; 12 bases are a match to TRBD2. This CDR3 spans 16 amino acids. The ends lost 0 bases at V and 5 bases at J; junction bases unmatched: 4. The V gene's germline CDR1 is SGHTA and CDR2 FQGNSA. CDR3 amino acids: CASSLATSGSRETQYF. DNA for the CDR3: TGTGCCAGCAGCTTAGCGACTAGCGGGAGTCGGGAGACCCAGTACTTC.

The chain links TRBV18 to TRBJ2-7, with D tentatively TRBD2 (5 bases). The CDR3 covers 15 residues. Trimming cost V 2 bases and J 5 bases, with 16 bases left between them. The V gene's germline CDR1 is KGHSH and CDR2 LQKENI. Here the CDR3 DNA reads TGTGCCAGCTCACCAACTGCGGGCGTTTGGGACGAGCAGTACTTC. It yields the protein CASSPTAGVWDEQYF.

The chain has TRBV28 and TRBJ1-5, with 8 bases matching TRBD1. V lost 5 bases and J lost 4; bases outside the gene matches: 13. The CDR3 covers 17 residues. Germline V gene lookup returns CDR1 MDHEN and CDR2 SYDVKM. CDR3 amino acids: CASSTSGGASRNQPQHF. The CDR3 DNA sequence: TGTGCCAGCAGTACGTCAGGGGGCGCGTCCAGGAATCAGCCCCAGCATTTT.

This sequence joins TRBV5-1 and TRBJ2-5, with TRBD2 matching over 12 bases. The last part of the DNA fits TRBJ2-7 better; the J call may be wrong. This CDR3 is 18 amino acids long. The germline V gene has CDR1 SGHRS and CDR2 YFSETQ. The CDR3 DNA sequence: TGCGCCAGCAGGGGAGGGACTAGCGGGCCATCGGGCTCCTACGAGCAGTACTTC. Amino acids: CASRGGTSGPSGSYEQYF.

This chain connects TRBV27 to TRBJ2-7; the match to TRBD2 covers 10 bases. CDR1 MNHEY and CDR2 SMNVEV come from the germline V gene (reference sequence). The V segment lost 3 bases and the J segment 2 bases; nucleotides outside the gene matches: 4. The CDR3 length is 15 residues. CDR3 nucleotide sequence: TGTGCCAGCAGTTTCGCTAGCGGGAGAACCTACGAGCAGTACTTC. Protein product: CASSFASGRTYEQYF.

This clone has just one count. One junction end does not reproduce the germline sequence, and a read error may be involved. CDR3 nucleotides: TGTTCCAGCAGCGCCCTGGGCCCATACAGCTCCTACGAGCAGTACTTC. Its translation: CSSSALGPYSSYEQYF. The chain recombines TRBV7-9 with TRBJ2-7; D gene ambiguous. This CDR3 is 16 amino acids long. Germline CDR1 reads SEHNR; CDR2 reads FQNEAQ (reference sequence).

The chain links TRBV9 to TRBJ2-3; 13 nucleotides align to TRBD2. CDR1 and CDR2 from the germline V gene are SGDLS and YYNGEE. With V trimmed by 4 bases and J by 5 bases, 7 bases remained unmatched. This CDR3 contains 16 residues. In DNA, the CDR3 is TGTGCCAGCAGCCCCCGACTAGCGGGAGGTCGAGATACGCAGTATTTT. Amino acids: CASSPRLAGGRDTQYF.

The CDR3 loop reads CASSIAGDTDTQYF. The CDR3 nucleotides read TGTGCCAGTAGTATAGCGGGAGACACAGATACGCAGTATTTT. This rearrangement joins TRBV19 to TRBJ2-3, with a weak D call TRBD2 (6 bases). The CDR3 is made up of 14 amino acids. V lost 1 base and J 2 bases, leaving 7 bases between the germline ends. In germline, CDR1 is LNHDA, CDR2 SQIVND (reference sequence). Supplemented by reference TRBV19 and TRBJ2-3, the full variable domain reads DGGITQSPKYLFRKEGQNVTLSCEQNLNHDAMYWYRQDPGQGLRLIYYSQIVNDFQKGDIAEGYSVSREKKESFPLTVTSAQKNPTAFYLCASSIAGDTDTQYFGPGTRLTVL.